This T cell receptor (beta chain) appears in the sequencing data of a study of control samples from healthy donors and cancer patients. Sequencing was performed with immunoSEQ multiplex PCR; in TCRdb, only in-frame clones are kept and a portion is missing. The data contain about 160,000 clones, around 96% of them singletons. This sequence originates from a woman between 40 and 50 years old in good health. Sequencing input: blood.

In nucleotides, the CDR3 is TGTGCCAGCAGCTTGCAGGGGGAAAATTCACCCCTCCACTTT. Translating gives CASSLQGENSPLHF. The rearrangement links TRBV5-4 to TRBJ1-6, with 7 nucleotides matching TRBD1. CDR1 and CDR2 (germline): SGHNT, YYREEE (reference sequence). With V trimmed by 1 base and J by 7 bases, 2 bases remained unmatched. This CDR3 is built from 14 residues.